The text below deals with one T cell receptor beta chain. With 0 bases removed from V and 0 bases from J, the gap between germline ends came to 11 bases. Germline V gene lookup returns CDR1 LGHNA and CDR2 YNFKEQ. The length of the CDR3 is 17 residues. Time point: patch test 3, about 24 weeks after DPC sensitization. As to treatment: therapeutic diphenylcyclopropenone sensitization with weekly scalp DPC. Library construction involved attaching unique molecular identifiers to individual cDNA molecules, which allowed quantitative, reproducible TCR counting. MiXCR, applied by TCRdb to the RACE reads, yields one record per CDR3 protein. Found here are fewer than 200,000 distinct CDR3 sequences, about a quarter of them singletons; the top ten hold 2.1%. The data were taken from a study of human T cells and chemical hapten exposure.

The TCR was taken from a woman between 18 and 29 years old with alopecia areata. Some clones in this sample may be carry-over from other donors' samples. V is TRBV4-2 and J is TRBJ2-2; tentative D call: TRBD1 (7 bases). Source: whole blood, taken in connection with sensitization to the hapten diphenylcyclopropenone (DPC). Here the CDR3 DNA reads TGTGCCAGCAGCCAAGATCCCAGGGGGGCGAACACCGGGGAGCTGTTTTTT. This sequence encodes CASSQDPRGANTGELFF.